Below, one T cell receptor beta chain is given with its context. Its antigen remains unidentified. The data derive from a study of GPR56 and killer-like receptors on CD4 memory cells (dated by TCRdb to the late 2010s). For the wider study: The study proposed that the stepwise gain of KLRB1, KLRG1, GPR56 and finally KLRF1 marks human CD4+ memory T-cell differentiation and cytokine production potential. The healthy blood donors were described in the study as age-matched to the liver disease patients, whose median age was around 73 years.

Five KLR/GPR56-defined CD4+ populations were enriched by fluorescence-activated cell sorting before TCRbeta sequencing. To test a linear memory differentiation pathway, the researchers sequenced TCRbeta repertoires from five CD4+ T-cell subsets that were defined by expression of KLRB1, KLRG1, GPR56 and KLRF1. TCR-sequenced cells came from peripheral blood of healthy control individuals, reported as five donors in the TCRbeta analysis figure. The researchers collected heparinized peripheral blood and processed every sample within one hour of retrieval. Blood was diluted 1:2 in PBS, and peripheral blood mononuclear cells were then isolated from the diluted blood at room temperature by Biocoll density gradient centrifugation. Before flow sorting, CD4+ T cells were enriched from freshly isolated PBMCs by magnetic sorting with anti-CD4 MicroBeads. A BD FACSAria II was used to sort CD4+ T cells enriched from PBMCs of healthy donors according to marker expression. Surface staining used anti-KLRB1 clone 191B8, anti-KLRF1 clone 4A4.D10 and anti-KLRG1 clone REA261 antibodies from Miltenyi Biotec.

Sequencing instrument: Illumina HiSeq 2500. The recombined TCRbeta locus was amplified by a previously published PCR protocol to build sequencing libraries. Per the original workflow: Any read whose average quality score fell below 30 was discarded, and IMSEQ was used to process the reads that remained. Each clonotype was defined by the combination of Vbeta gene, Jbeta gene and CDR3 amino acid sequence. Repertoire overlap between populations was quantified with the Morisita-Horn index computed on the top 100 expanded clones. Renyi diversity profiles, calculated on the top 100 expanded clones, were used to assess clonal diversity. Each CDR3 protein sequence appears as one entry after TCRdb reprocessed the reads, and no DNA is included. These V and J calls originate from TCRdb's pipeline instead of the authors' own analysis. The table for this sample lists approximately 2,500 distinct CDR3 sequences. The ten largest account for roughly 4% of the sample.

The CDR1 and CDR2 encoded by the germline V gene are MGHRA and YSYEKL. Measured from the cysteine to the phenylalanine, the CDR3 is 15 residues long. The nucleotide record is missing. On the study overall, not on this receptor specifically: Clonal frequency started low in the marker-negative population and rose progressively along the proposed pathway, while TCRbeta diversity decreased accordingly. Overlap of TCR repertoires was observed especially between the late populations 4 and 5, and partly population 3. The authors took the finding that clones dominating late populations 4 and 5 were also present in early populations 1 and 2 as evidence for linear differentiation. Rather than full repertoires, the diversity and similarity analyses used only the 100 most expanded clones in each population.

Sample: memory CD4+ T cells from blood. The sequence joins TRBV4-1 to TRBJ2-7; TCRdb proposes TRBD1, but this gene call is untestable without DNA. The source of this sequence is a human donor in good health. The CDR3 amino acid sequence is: CASSQEWDRYYEQYF.